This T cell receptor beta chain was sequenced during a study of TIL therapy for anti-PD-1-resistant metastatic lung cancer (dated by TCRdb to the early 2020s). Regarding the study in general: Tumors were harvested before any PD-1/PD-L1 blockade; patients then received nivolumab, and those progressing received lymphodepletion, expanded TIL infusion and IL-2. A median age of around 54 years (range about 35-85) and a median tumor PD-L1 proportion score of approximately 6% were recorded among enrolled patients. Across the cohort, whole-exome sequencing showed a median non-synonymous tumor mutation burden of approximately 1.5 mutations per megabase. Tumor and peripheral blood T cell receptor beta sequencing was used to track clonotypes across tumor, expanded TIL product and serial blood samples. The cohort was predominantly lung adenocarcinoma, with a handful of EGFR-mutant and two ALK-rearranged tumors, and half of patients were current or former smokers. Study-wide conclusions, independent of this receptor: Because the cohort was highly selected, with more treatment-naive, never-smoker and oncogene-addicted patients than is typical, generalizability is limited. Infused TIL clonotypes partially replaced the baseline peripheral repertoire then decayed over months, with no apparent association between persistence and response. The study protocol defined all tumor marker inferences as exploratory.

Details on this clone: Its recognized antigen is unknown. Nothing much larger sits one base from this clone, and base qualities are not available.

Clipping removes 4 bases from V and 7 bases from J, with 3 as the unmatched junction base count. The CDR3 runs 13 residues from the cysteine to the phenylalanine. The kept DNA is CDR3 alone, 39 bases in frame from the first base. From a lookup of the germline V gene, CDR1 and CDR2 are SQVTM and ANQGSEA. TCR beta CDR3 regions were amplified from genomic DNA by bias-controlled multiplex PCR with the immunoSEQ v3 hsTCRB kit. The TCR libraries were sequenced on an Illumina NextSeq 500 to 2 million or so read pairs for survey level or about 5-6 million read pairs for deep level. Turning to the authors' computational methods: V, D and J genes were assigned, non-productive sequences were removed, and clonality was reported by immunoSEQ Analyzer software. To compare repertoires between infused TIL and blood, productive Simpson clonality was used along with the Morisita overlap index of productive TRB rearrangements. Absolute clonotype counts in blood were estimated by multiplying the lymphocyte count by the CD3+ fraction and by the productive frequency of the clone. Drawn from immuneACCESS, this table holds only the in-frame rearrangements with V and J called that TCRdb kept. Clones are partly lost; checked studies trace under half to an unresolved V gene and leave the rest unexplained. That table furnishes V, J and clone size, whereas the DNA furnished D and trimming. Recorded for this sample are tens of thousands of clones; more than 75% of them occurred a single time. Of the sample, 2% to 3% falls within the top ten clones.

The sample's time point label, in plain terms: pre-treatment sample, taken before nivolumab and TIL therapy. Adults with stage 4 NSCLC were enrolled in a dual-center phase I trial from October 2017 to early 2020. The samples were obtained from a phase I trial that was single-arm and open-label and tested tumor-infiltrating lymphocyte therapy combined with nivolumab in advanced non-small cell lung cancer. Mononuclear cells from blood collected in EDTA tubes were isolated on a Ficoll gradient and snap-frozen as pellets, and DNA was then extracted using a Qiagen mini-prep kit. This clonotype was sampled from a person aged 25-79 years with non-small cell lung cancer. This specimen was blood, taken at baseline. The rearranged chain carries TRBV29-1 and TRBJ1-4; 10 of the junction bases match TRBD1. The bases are TGCAGCGTTGGACAGGGGGCAGGTGAAAAACTGTTTTTT. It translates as CSVGQGAGEKLFF.